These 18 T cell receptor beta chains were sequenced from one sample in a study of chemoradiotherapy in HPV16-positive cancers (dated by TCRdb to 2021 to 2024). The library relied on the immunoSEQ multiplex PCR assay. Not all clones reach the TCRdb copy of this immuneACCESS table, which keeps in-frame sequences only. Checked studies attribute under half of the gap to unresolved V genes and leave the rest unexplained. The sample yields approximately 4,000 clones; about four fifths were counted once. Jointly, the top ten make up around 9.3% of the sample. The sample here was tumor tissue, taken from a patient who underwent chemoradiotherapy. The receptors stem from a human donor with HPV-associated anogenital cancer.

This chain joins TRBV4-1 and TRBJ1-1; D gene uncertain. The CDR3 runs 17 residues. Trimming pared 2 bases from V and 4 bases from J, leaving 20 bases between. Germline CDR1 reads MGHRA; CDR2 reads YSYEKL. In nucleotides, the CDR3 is TGCGCCAGCAGCCAACACCGCGATGGGCCAGCTACCACTGAAGCTTTCTTT. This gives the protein CASSQHRDGPATTEAFF.

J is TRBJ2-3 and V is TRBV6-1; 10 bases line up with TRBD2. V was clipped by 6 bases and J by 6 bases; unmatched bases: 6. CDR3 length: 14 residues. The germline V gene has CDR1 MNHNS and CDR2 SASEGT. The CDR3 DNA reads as TGTGCCAGCAGACCAAGCGGGAGGGCTGATACGCAGTATTTT. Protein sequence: CASRPSGRADTQYF.

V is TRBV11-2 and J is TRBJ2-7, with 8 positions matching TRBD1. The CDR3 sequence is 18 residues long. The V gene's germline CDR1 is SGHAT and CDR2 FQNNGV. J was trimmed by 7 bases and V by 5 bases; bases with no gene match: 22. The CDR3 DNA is TGTGCCAGCAGCGTCACGCTGGTCTCAGGACAGGGAGGAAAGGAGCAGTACTTC. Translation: CASSVTLVSGQGGKEQYF.

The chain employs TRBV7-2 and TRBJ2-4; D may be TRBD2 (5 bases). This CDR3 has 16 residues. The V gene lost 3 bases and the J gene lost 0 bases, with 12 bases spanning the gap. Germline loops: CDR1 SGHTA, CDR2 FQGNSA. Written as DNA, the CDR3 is TGTGCCAGCAGCTTTAGACGGGAACTAGCCAAAAACATTCAGTACTTC. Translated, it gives CASSFRRELAKNIQYF.

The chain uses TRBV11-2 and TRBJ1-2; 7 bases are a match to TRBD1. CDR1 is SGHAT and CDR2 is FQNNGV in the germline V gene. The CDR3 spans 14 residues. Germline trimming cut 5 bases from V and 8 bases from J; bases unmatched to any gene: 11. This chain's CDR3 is CASSKQGWTTGYTF. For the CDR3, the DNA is TGTGCCAGCAGCAAACAGGGGTGGACGACGGGCTACACCTTC.

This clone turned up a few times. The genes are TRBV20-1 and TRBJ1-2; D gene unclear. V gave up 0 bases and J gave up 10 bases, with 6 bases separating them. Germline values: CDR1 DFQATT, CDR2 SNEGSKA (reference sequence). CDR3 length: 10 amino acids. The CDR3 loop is CSARDLVYTF. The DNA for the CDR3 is TGCAGTGCTAGAGATCTAGTCTACACCTTC.

CDR3 DNA sequence: TGTGCCAGCAGTGAAACCATTTTTCAGGTCGCCGGGGCCAACGTCCTGACTTTC. It yields the protein CASSETIFQVAGANVLTF. The chain uses TRBV6-4 and TRBJ2-6; D is unclear. Germline lookup yields CDR1 MRHNA and CDR2 SNTAGT. V lost 3 bases to trimming and J lost 4 bases, with 19 bases between them. CDR3 length: 18 amino acids.

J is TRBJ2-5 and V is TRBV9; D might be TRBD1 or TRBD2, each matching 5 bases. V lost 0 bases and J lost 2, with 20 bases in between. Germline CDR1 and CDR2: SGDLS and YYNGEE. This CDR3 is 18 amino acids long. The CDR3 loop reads CASSVGRIGGGRQETQYF. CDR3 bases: TGTGCCAGCAGCGTAGGGCGAATTGGTGGGGGAAGACAAGAGACCCAGTACTTC. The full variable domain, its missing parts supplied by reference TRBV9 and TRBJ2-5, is DSGVTQTPKHLITATGQRVTLRCSPRSGDLSVYWYQQSLDQGLQFLIQYYNGEERAKGNILERFSAQQFPDLHSELNLSSLELGDSALYFCASSVGRIGGGRQETQYFGPGTRLLVL.

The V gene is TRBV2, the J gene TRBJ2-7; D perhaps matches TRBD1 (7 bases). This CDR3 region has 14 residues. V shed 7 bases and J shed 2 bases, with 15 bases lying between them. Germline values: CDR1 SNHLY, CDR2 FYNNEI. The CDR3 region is CASIPAGQTYEQYF. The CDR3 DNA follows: TGTGCCAGCATCCCCGCGGGACAGACCTACGAGCAGTACTTC. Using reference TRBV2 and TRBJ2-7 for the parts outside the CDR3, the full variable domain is EPEVTQTPSHQVTQMGQEVILRCVPISNHLYFYWYRQILGQKVEFLVSFYNNEISEKSEIFDDQFSVERPDGSNFTLKIRSTKLEDSAMYFCASIPAGQTYEQYFGPGTRLTVT.

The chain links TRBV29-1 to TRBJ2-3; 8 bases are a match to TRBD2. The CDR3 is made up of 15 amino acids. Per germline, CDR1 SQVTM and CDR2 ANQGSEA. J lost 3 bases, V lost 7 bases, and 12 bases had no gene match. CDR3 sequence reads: CSGRGRGGWTDTQYF. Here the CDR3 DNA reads TGCAGCGGAAGGGGCCGGGGGGGCTGGACAGATACGCAGTATTTT.

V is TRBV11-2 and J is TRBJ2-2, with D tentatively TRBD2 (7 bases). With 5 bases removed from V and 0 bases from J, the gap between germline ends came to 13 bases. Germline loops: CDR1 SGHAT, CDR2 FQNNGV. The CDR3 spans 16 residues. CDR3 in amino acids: CASSRGGAANTGELFF. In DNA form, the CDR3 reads TGTGCCAGCAGCAGGGGGGGGGCAGCGAACACCGGGGAGCTGTTTTTT.

The CDR3 here is CASSVASQGGPYEQYF. CDR3 sequence (DNA): TGTGCCAGCAGCGTAGCAAGCCAGGGAGGCCCCTACGAGCAGTACTTC. The chain employs TRBV9 and TRBJ2-7, with D possibly TRBD2 on 6 matching bases. Germline-derived CDR1 and CDR2 are SGDLS and YYNGEE. V lost 0 bases to trimming and J lost 2 bases, with 15 bases between them. The CDR3 is 16 residues long. Full variable domain (remainder filled in from reference TRBV9 and TRBJ2-7): DSGVTQTPKHLITATGQRVTLRCSPRSGDLSVYWYQQSLDQGLQFLIQYYNGEERAKGNILERFSAQQFPDLHSELNLSSLELGDSALYFCASSVASQGGPYEQYFGPGTRLTVT.

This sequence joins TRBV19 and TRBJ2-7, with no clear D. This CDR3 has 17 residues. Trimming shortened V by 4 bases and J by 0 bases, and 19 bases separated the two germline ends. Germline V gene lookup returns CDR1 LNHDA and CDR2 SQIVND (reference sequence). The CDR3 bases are TGTGCCAGTAGTAGCGGTATTGGCGGCAGGAGCTCCTACGAGCAGTACTTC. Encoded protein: CASSSGIGGRSSYEQYF.

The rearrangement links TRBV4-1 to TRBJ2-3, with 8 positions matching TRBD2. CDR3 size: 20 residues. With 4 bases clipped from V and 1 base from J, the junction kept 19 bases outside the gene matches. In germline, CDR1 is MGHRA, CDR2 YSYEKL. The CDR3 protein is CASSPIGVSGTVRRTDTQYF. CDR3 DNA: TGCGCCAGCAGCCCTATAGGGGTTAGCGGGACTGTTAGGCGCACAGATACGCAGTATTTT.

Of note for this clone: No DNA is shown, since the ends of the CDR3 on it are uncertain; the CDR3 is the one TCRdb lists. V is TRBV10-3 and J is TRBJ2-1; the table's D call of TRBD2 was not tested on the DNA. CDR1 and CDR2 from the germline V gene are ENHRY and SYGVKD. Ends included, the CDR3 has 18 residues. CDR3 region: CAISTSGLAVRRNNEQFF.

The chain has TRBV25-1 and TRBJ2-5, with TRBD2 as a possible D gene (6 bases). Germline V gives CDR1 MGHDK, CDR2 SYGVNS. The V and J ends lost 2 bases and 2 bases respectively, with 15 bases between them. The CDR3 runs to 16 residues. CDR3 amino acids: CASSEMLGSGQETQYF. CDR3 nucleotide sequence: TGTGCCAGCAGTGAAATGTTGGGTAGCGGACAAGAGACCCAGTACTTC.

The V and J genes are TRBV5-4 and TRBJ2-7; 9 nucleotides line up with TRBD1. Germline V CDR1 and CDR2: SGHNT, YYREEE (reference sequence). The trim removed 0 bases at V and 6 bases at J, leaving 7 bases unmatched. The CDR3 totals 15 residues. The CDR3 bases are TGTGCCAGCAGCTTGGTACAGGGGGCTATGGGCGAGCAGTACTTC. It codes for CASSLVQGAMGEQYF.

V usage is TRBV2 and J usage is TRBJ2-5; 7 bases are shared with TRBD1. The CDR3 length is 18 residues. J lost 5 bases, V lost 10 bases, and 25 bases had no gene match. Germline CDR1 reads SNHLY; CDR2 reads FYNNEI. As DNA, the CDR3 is TGTGCCACCAGCCGGGACAGAAGAAGTACTGACCCTCGGGAGACCCAGTACTTC. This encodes CATSRDRRSTDPRETQYF.